Listed here are 2 T cell receptor beta chains from one sample, sequenced in a study of T cell changes during pregnancy in multiple sclerosis. Here immunoSEQ multiplex PCR was the method, and the copy in TCRdb shows in-frame clones only, minus some. The repertoire holds 99,000 or so clones, approximately 95% seen once, with about 0.95% in the top ten. Source: peripheral blood, taken after pregnancy. All receptors derive from a female donor with multiple sclerosis, enrolled in a pregnancy study.

The chain is built from TRBV27 and TRBJ1-3, with TRBD1 as a possible D gene (5 bases). This CDR3 contains 17 residues. Per the germline V gene, CDR1 is MNHEY and CDR2 is SMNVEV (reference sequence). Trimming took 5 bases from V and 3 from J, leaving 20 bases between them. CDR3 protein: CASSPLTGVGNGNTIYF. As DNA, the CDR3 is TGTGCCAGCAGTCCCTTAACGGGGGTAGGAAATGGAAACACCATATATTTT.

Concerning this clone itself: Other DNA sequences from this sample encode an identical CDR3 as well. V gene TRBV20-1 combines with J gene TRBJ2-1; D is unresolved. There are 11 residues in the CDR3. The germline V gene has CDR1 DFQATT and CDR2 SNEGSKA (reference sequence). Trimming left V 6 bases short and J 4 bases short, with 7 bases between. The CDR3 sequence is CSASRYNEQFF. CDR3 coding DNA: TGCAGTGCGAGCAGGTACAATGAGCAGTTCTTC.